The 30 T cell receptor beta chains listed next were all sequenced from one sample in a study of Tregs in tolerant kidney transplant recipients. TCRdb keeps only in-frame clones here, not all; method: immunoSEQ multiplex PCR. The sample records tens of thousands of clones, 91% being singletons. The sample taken for sequencing was Tregs from blood. The receptors here all came from a human donor in good health.

V usage is TRBV5-4 and J usage is TRBJ2-3, with D unresolved. Trimming left V 0 bases short and J 4 bases short, with 9 bases between. Per the germline V gene, CDR1 is SGHNT and CDR2 is YYREEE (reference sequence). This CDR3 contains 14 residues. In DNA, the CDR3 is TGTGCCAGCAGCTTGGTAAGGGCCGCAGATACGCAGTATTTT. Translating gives CASSLVRAADTQYF.

The V gene is TRBV5-1, the J gene TRBJ2-5, with D possibly being TRBD1 (6 bases). V was clipped by 4 bases and J by 5 bases, with 15 bases between them. This CDR3 has 14 amino acids. CDR1 is SGHRS, CDR2 YFSETQ, per germline. This CDR3 is CASSTGHLTETQYF. The CDR3 DNA reads as TGCGCCAGCAGCACGGGACATCTGACGGAGACCCAGTACTTC.

This clone showed up just once. The chain couples TRBV5-4 to TRBJ1-2; 11 bases fit TRBD1. The germline CDR1 and CDR2 sequences are SGHNT and YYREEE (reference sequence). V was pared by 4 bases and J by 6 bases, with 5 bases of the junction left unmatched. This CDR3 is 14 amino acids long. The CDR3, as DNA: TGTGCCAGCAGCGCGGACAGGGGGCGCGATGGCTACACCTTC. Protein: CASSADRGRDGYTF.

The chain combines TRBV6-5 with TRBJ1-2; TRBD1 might be the D (6 bases). The germline V gene encodes CDR1 MNHEY and CDR2 SVGAGI. Trimming shortened V by 0 bases and J by 1 base, and 12 bases separated the two germline ends. The CDR3 has 16 amino acids. CDR3 sequence reads: CASSYSSRGGNYGYTF. The CDR3 DNA sequence: TGTGCCAGCAGTTACTCGAGCAGGGGTGGTAACTATGGCTACACCTTC.

The chain employs TRBV7-2 and TRBJ1-1; no firm D call. V was shortened by 8 bases and J by 0 bases, with 7 bases between the two germline ends. This CDR3 is built from 12 residues. Per germline, CDR1 SGHTA and CDR2 FQGNSA. CDR3 DNA: TGTGCCAGCCGGACCCTGAACACTGAAGCTTTCTTT. The encoded protein is CASRTLNTEAFF.

The chain is built from TRBV27 and TRBJ2-1; 11 positions agree with TRBD2. Germline V CDR1 and CDR2: MNHEY, SMNVEV (reference sequence). This CDR3 region has 12 residues. V lost 6 bases to trimming and J lost 10 bases; unmatched junction nucleotides: 2. CDR3 amino acids: CASSRLAGEQFF. The DNA for the CDR3 is TGTGCCAGCAGCCGACTAGCGGGGGAGCAGTTCTTC.

The V call is TRBV6-6, the J call TRBJ1-1, with D hard to call. The CDR3 covers 13 residues. Trimming removed 2 bases from V and 7 bases from J, with 11 bases in between. In germline, CDR1 is MNHNY, CDR2 SVGAGI (reference sequence). The CDR3: CASSYPTAREAFF. CDR3 in DNA: TGTGCCAGCAGTTACCCGACTGCACGTGAAGCTTTCTTT.

The chain has TRBV6-1 and TRBJ2-7; D may be TRBD1 (6 bases). This CDR3 contains 13 residues. Germline V gene lookup returns CDR1 MNHNS and CDR2 SASEGT. Trimming left V 3 bases short and J 8 bases short, with 14 bases between. The CDR3 sequence: CASSDLGAWKQYF. The CDR3 DNA reads TGTGCCAGCAGTGATCTGGGGGCCTGGAAGCAGTACTTC.

The chain uses TRBV18 and TRBJ2-7; 8 nucleotides agree with TRBD1. CDR1 and CDR2 (germline): KGHSH, LQKENI. The CDR3 extends over 12 amino acids. After removal of 8 bases from V and 3 bases from J, the junction contained 3 bases not matched to a gene. The CDR3 reads CASGDRGYEQYF. The CDR3 region has the DNA TGTGCCAGCGGAGACAGGGGCTACGAGCAGTACTTC.

The rearrangement links TRBV7-9 to TRBJ1-1; no reliable D call. The CDR3 runs to 13 residues. Trimming left V 1 base short and J 3 bases short, with 6 bases between. Germline CDR1 and CDR2: SEHNR and FQNEAQ (reference sequence). CDR3 bases: TGTGCCAGCAGCTTAGAGCCGGACACTGAAGCTTTCTTT. Amino acid sequence: CASSLEPDTEAFF.

CDR3 coding DNA: TGCGCCACAAGGGACAGGAACACAGATACGCAGTATTTT. The encoded protein is CATRDRNTDTQYF. The rearrangement links TRBV5-1 to TRBJ2-3; 8 nucleotides line up with TRBD1. The V and J ends lost 9 bases and 2 bases, in that order; junction bases with no gene match: 5. Germline CDR1 is SGHRS and CDR2 is YFSETQ. The CDR3 is made up of 13 amino acids.

This chain joins TRBV1 and TRBJ1-5. TRBV1 represents a pseudogene. The CDR3 loop spans 13 amino acids. CDR3 amino acids: CTSSQGSNQPQHF. In nucleotides, the CDR3 is TGCACCAGCAGCCAGGGGAGTAATCAGCCCCAGCATTTT.

The chain joins TRBV6-5 to TRBJ2-7; TRBD2 aligns across 7 bases. CDR1 is MNHEY, CDR2 SVGAGI, per germline. The CDR3 has 13 amino acids. V lost 3 bases to trimming and J lost 2 bases; unmatched junction nucleotides: 1. The CDR3 sequence: CASSYGTTYEQYF. The CDR3 DNA reads TGTGCCAGCAGTTATGGGACTACCTACGAGCAGTACTTC.

The J gene is TRBJ2-3, the V gene TRBV18, with D unclear. V shed 7 bases and J shed 0 bases, with 11 bases lying between them. Germline loops: CDR1 KGHSH, CDR2 LQKENI. There are 14 residues in the CDR3. The CDR3 region is CASFGRFSTDTQYF. The CDR3 DNA is TGTGCCAGCTTTGGGCGATTTAGCACAGATACGCAGTATTTT.

CDR3 bases: TGTGCCAGCTCACCGCACACGGGGGCCGGGTACACTGAAGCTTTCTTT. Its translation: CASSPHTGAGYTEAFF. The V call is TRBV18, the J call TRBJ1-1; D possibly corresponds to TRBD1 (6 bases). Germline V CDR1 and CDR2: KGHSH, LQKENI. This CDR3 region has 16 residues. V was cut by 3 bases and J by 3 bases, with 17 bases left in between.

This clone was detected only a few times. This chain connects TRBV7-3 to TRBJ2-2; D not certain. V gave up 5 bases and J gave up 6 bases, with 7 bases separating them. Germline values: CDR1 SGHTA, CDR2 FQGTGA. The CDR3 runs 12 residues. As DNA, the CDR3 is TGTGCCAGCAGCCCCCTCTCCGGGGAGCTGTTTTTT. Translating it yields CASSPLSGELFF.

This clone occurred once. J is TRBJ2-7 and V is TRBV11-3, with a possible D match to TRBD2 (6 bases). The CDR3 totals 16 residues. CDR1 SGHNT and CDR2 YENEEA come from the germline V gene. Trimming removed 1 base from V and 6 bases from J, with 19 bases in between. This CDR3 reads CASSLGGAGGHVEQYF. CDR3 sequence (DNA): TGTGCCAGCAGCTTAGGCGGGGCCGGGGGTCACGTCGAGCAGTACTTC.

This clone came up once. The chain links TRBV7-6 to TRBJ2-5, with D unclear. Germline V gene data show CDR1 as SGHVS and CDR2 as FNYEAQ. CDR3 size: 12 residues. Trimming left V 5 bases short and J 5 bases short, with 9 bases between. The CDR3 bases are TGTGCCAGCAGCCCCAAGCTTGAGACCCAGTACTTC. It specifies CASSPKLETQYF.

This chain links TRBV5-5 with TRBJ2-7, with TRBD1 matching 10 bases. In germline, CDR1 is SGHKS, CDR2 YYEKEE (reference sequence). V shed 4 bases and J 3 bases; nucleotides not matched to a gene: 7. CDR3 size: 15 residues. As DNA, the CDR3 is TGTGCCAGCAGCCGTGGACAGGGGGTCGACTACGAGCAGTACTTC. Translated: CASSRGQGVDYEQYF.

The chain joins TRBV5-1 to TRBJ1-6, with 9 nucleotides matching TRBD1. Germline assignment: CDR1 SGHRS and CDR2 YFSETQ. The CDR3 totals 15 residues. The V segment lost 4 bases and the J segment 10 bases; nucleotides outside the gene matches: 9. In nucleotides, the CDR3 is TGCGCCAGCAGCCCGGGACAGGGTCGGGAGTCACCCCTCCACTTT. Protein sequence: CASSPGQGRESPLHF.

This CDR3 is CASSQGPGPSQETQYF. Here the CDR3 DNA reads TGTGCCAGCAGCCAAGGGCCGGGACCCTCCCAAGAGACCCAGTACTTC. The rearrangement uses TRBV14 and TRBJ2-5; D may be TRBD1 or TRBD2 (5 bases each). Trimming left V 1 base short and J 1 base short, with 13 bases between. The CDR3 runs 16 residues. Germline lookup yields CDR1 SGHDN and CDR2 FVKESK.

This chain links TRBV19 with TRBJ1-5; D perhaps matches TRBD1 (6 bases). V was trimmed by 7 bases and J by 4 bases, leaving 14 bases between them. The germline CDR1 and CDR2 sequences are LNHDA and SQIVND (reference sequence). CDR3 length: 14 residues. The CDR3 reads CASKGRQGNQPQHF. CDR3 nucleotide sequence: TGTGCCAGTAAAGGTAGGCAGGGGAATCAGCCCCAGCATTTT.

This clone was detected a few times. The chain has TRBV29-1 and TRBJ1-1; tentative D call: TRBD1 (6 bases). CDR1 is SQVTM and CDR2 is ANQGSEA in the germline V gene. The CDR3 contains 14 residues. V was trimmed by 3 bases and J by 1 base, leaving 12 bases between them. CDR3 DNA sequence: TGCAGCGTTGATCCCCTGACAGGGAACACTGAAGCTTTCTTT. It specifies CSVDPLTGNTEAFF.

The chain recombines TRBV6-5 with TRBJ1-1; D is ambiguous. The CDR3 covers 13 residues. Germline CDR1 MNHEY, CDR2 SVGAGI. V gave up 7 bases and J gave up 1 base, with 10 bases separating them. The CDR3 sequence is CASTRGGNTEAFF. CDR3 DNA: TGTGCCAGCACCCGGGGTGGGAACACTGAAGCTTTCTTT.

This chain uses TRBV7-9 with TRBJ2-1; 7 bases line up with TRBD1. Germline lookup yields CDR1 SEHNR and CDR2 FQNEAQ (reference sequence). Trimming removed 7 bases from V and 5 bases from J; junction bases left unmatched: 11. This CDR3 region has 15 residues. The CDR3 here is CASNSGDSVHNEQFF. The CDR3, as DNA: TGTGCCAGCAACTCTGGGGACAGCGTGCACAATGAGCAGTTCTTC.

The chain is built from TRBV1 and TRBJ2-3. TRBV1 is an annotated pseudogene. The CDR3 is 9 amino acids. CDR3 amino acids: CTKVDTQYF. CDR3 sequence (DNA): TGCACCAAGGTGGATACGCAGTATTTT.

The rearrangement links TRBV5-1 to TRBJ2-4, with D possibly TRBD1 on 6 matching bases. Per the germline V gene, CDR1 is SGHRS and CDR2 is YFSETQ. This CDR3 is 16 amino acids long. Trimming took off 1 base at V and 3 bases at J, with 14 bases between the two ends. The chain's CDR3 is CASSLISGVGKNIQYF. In DNA form, the CDR3 reads TGCGCCAGCAGCTTGATTTCAGGGGTTGGCAAAAACATTCAGTACTTC. Complete variable domain (other parts from reference TRBV5-1 and TRBJ2-4): KAGVTQTPRYLIKTRGQQVTLSCSPISGHRSVSWYQQTPGQGLQFLFEYFSETQRNKGNFPGRFSGRQFSNSRSEMNVSTLELGDSALYLCASSLISGVGKNIQYFGAGTRLSVL.

The rearrangement uses TRBV6-5 and TRBJ2-7; D perhaps matches TRBD2 (5 bases). Trimming removed 7 bases from V and 4 bases from J, with 8 bases in between. The CDR3 sequence is 11 residues long. CDR1 is MNHEY, CDR2 SVGAGI, per germline. The CDR3 loop reads CASTREYEQYF. The CDR3 DNA reads TGTGCCAGCACGAGGGAATACGAGCAGTACTTC.

The chain uses TRBV19 and TRBJ1-2; D gene uncertain. Per germline, CDR1 LNHDA and CDR2 SQIVND (reference sequence). This CDR3 comprises 13 residues. Trimming removed 7 bases from V and 8 bases from J, with 17 bases in between. The chain's CDR3 is CASTIELWLGYTF. CDR3 DNA sequence: TGTGCCAGTACGATCGAATTATGGCTGGGCTACACCTTC.

V and J are TRBV7-9 and TRBJ1-1; 9 bases map to TRBD1. The V segment lost 3 bases and the J segment 1 base; nucleotides outside the gene matches: 6. Germline lookup yields CDR1 SEHNR and CDR2 FQNEAQ (reference sequence). The CDR3 length is 16 residues. The CDR3 protein is CASSFGPGQGNTEAFF. CDR3 bases: TGTGCCAGCAGCTTCGGTCCGGGACAGGGGAACACTGAAGCTTTCTTT. The whole variable domain, remainder taken from reference TRBV7-9 and TRBJ1-1, is DTGVSQNPRHKITKRGQNVTFRCDPISEHNRLYWYRQTLGQGPEFLTYFQNEAQLEKSRLLSDRFSAERPKGSFSTLEIQRTEQGDSAMYLCASSFGPGQGNTEAFFGQGTRLTVV.